This T cell receptor beta chain was found in a study of cytomegalovirus exposure and HLA in healthy donors. V lost 6 bases to trimming and J lost 6 bases; unmatched junction nucleotides: 6. Germline V lookup: CDR1 MRHNA, CDR2 SNTAGT. The CDR3 is 14 residues long. This clone was seen only once. Both 60 Vbeta primers and 13 Jbeta primers went into the PCR. Per the study methods: About 10 million shared chains were among around 80 million unique TCR beta chains counted in a later analysis. Measured with immunoSEQ multiplex PCR; TCRdb has only the in-frame clones, and not every one. V and J calls and clone size are given by that table; D and trimming were obtained from the DNA. The sample includes 90,000 to 130,000 clones, 74% of them seen just once.

Sequencing was carried out using PBMCs. This clonotype was sampled from a man aged 30 to 39 in good health and CMV-seropositive. The rearrangement joins TRBV6-4 to TRBJ2-1, with 9 bases aligning to TRBD1. CDR3 DNA: TGTGCCAGCAGCGTGACAGGGGGTGTCAATGAGCAGTTCTTC. This sequence encodes CASSVTGGVNEQFF.